These 27 T cell receptor beta chains share one sample of origin, sequenced in a study of PD-1 blockade in classical Hodgkin lymphoma. Time point meaning: newly diagnosed, previously untreated cHL patient sample. The protocol was immunoSEQ multiplex PCR, while the TCRdb copy is restricted to in-frame clones and leaves out a portion. Of fewer than 90,000 clones in the sample, 93% were seen once. Sequencing input: peripheral blood mononuclear cells (PBMCs). These receptors were obtained from a human donor with classical Hodgkin lymphoma.

This clone is termed medium-sized. This chain connects TRBV7-9 to TRBJ2-1, with TRBD2 matching over 10 bases. Germline trimming cut 7 bases from V and 9 bases from J; bases unmatched to any gene: 21. Germline CDR1 reads SEHNR; CDR2 reads FQNEAQ (reference sequence). CDR3 length: 18 residues. The CDR3 sequence: CASNTWASGSISTGEQFF. CDR3 nucleotides: TGTGCCAGCAACACGTGGGCTAGCGGGAGTATCAGCACCGGTGAGCAGTTCTTC.

This chain uses TRBV2 with TRBJ2-3; 7 positions match TRBD2. The trim removed 5 bases at V and 0 bases at J, leaving 5 bases unmatched. This CDR3 is built from 15 residues. CDR1 and CDR2 from the germline V gene are SNHLY and FYNNEI. The DNA of the CDR3 is TGTGCCAGCAGTAAAGGGACTACTAGCACAGATACGCAGTATTTT. Translated, it gives CASSKGTTSTDTQYF.

This clone was recorded once. The gene calls are TRBV7-6 and TRBJ2-3; 14 bases fit TRBD2. The CDR3 spans 17 residues. From germline, CDR1 is SGHVS and CDR2 FNYEAQ. V dropped 4 bases and J dropped 2; count of bases not matched to a gene: 5. CDR3 in DNA: TGTGCCAGCAGCTCCGGGACTAGCGGGAGTTCCACAGATACGCAGTATTTT. As protein: CASSSGTSGSSTDTQYF. Drawing the rest from reference TRBV7-6 and TRBJ2-3, the complete variable domain is GAGVSQSPRYKVTKRGQDVALRCDPISGHVSLYWYRQALGQGPEFLTYFNYEAQQDKSGLPNDRFSAERPEGSISTLTIQRTEQRDSAMYRCASSSGTSGSSTDTQYFGPGTRLTVL.

This clone came up once. The chain combines TRBV30 with TRBJ2-1; a weak D match, TRBD2 (5 bases). The CDR3 extends over 16 amino acids. CDR1 is GTSNPN and CDR2 is SVGIG in the germline V gene (reference sequence). V was pared by 3 bases and J by 0 bases, with 15 bases between. CDR3 in DNA: TGTGCCTGGAGCCCCAAGTTACTAGTCTCCTACAATGAGCAGTTCTTC. Translated: CAWSPKLLVSYNEQFF.

J is TRBJ1-1 and V is TRBV11-3; perhaps TRBD1 as D (6 bases). Looked up from germline, CDR1 is SGHNT and CDR2 is YENEEA. The CDR3 is 16 residues long. Between the trimmed V and J ends, which lost 5 bases and 1 base, there was a span of 17 bases. CDR3 amino acids: CASSPTPGQRNTEAFF. CDR3 sequence (DNA): TGTGCCAGCAGCCCAACTCCGGGACAAAGGAACACTGAAGCTTTCTTT. Using reference TRBV11-3 and TRBJ1-1 for the parts outside the CDR3, the full variable domain is EAGVVQSPRYKIIEKKQPVAFWCNPISGHNTLYWYLQNLGQGPELLIRYENEEAVDDSQLPKDRFSAERLKGVDSTLKIQPAELGDSAVYLCASSPTPGQRNTEAFFGQGTRLTVV.

The chain carries TRBV28 and TRBJ1-4, with a possible D match to TRBD1 (5 bases). The CDR3 loop spans 15 amino acids. Germline values: CDR1 MDHEN, CDR2 SYDVKM. Trimming pared 5 bases from V and 6 bases from J, leaving 16 bases between. This CDR3 reads CASSRSDIGYEKLFF. The CDR3 DNA reads as TGTGCCAGCAGTCGATCGGACATCGGATATGAAAAACTGTTTTTT.

This rearrangement joins TRBV29-1 to TRBJ1-4, with a tentative D call TRBD1 (6 bases). Trimming left V 4 bases short and J 5 bases short, with 14 bases between. Germline assignment: CDR1 SQVTM and CDR2 ANQGSEA. CDR3 length equals 14 residues. This CDR3 reads CSVVGGQLNEKLFF. DNA of the CDR3: TGCAGCGTTGTGGGAGGACAGTTGAATGAAAAACTGTTTTTT.

This clone showed up just once. V usage is TRBV18 and J usage is TRBJ2-7; 7 bases line up with TRBD1. The CDR3 consists of 15 residues. The ends lost 4 bases at V and 3 bases at J; junction bases unmatched: 9. Germline V gives CDR1 KGHSH, CDR2 LQKENI. The CDR3: CASSLVGTDGYEQYF. The CDR3 coding sequence is TGTGCCAGCTCACTAGTAGGGACAGACGGCTACGAGCAGTACTTC.

The chain is built from TRBV5-1 and TRBJ1-3; 7 positions match TRBD1. This CDR3 spans 16 amino acids. V shed 4 bases and J 4 bases; nucleotides not matched to a gene: 11. Germline values: CDR1 SGHRS, CDR2 YFSETQ. The CDR3 reads CASSISLGQPGNTIYF. For the CDR3, the DNA is TGCGCCAGCAGCATTTCACTGGGACAGCCAGGAAACACCATATATTTT.

V usage is TRBV5-4 and J usage is TRBJ2-2; D unclear. V was cut by 0 bases and J by 4 bases, with 10 bases left in between. CDR1 is SGHNT, CDR2 YYREEE, per germline (reference sequence). The CDR3 contains 15 residues. The CDR3 spells CASSLETALTGELFF. The CDR3 DNA is TGTGCCAGCAGCTTGGAAACAGCCCTCACCGGGGAGCTGTTTTTT. Supplemented by reference TRBV5-4 and TRBJ2-2, the full variable domain reads ETGVTQSPTHLIKTRGQQVTLRCSSQSGHNTVSWYQQALGQGPQFIFQYYREEENGRGNFPPRFSGLQFPNYSSELNVNALELDDSALYLCASSLETALTGELFFGEGSRLTVL.

This clone occurred once. The V gene is TRBV10-2, the J gene TRBJ2-1; D is uncertain. The CDR3 runs 13 residues. V lost 1 base and J 8 bases, leaving 9 bases between the germline ends. CDR1 WSHSY and CDR2 SAAADI come from the germline V gene. CDR3 region: CASSEFPFDEQFF. In nucleotides, the CDR3 is TGCGCCAGCAGTGAGTTCCCGTTTGATGAGCAGTTCTTC.

The CDR3 loop is CASSLEGADTQYF. For the CDR3, the DNA is TGTGCCAGCAGCTTAGAAGGGGCAGATACGCAGTATTTT. V gene TRBV7-6 combines with J gene TRBJ2-3; possible D gene TRBD1, 5 bases. The CDR3 is 13 residues long. With 1 base removed from V and 4 bases from J, the gap between germline ends came to 6 bases. Germline loops: CDR1 SGHVS, CDR2 FNYEAQ.

The chain has TRBV5-1 and TRBJ2-5; D unresolved. The V end was cut by 6 bases, the J end by 1 base, with 16 bases between. CDR1 and CDR2 from the germline V gene are SGHRS and YFSETQ. This CDR3 is built from 15 residues. CDR3 residues: CASTSFPGPQETQYF. The CDR3, as DNA: TGCGCCAGCACCTCCTTTCCCGGGCCCCAAGAGACCCAGTACTTC.

This chain connects TRBV5-1 to TRBJ2-1, with 9 bases that match TRBD2. The CDR3 is 18 residues long. Trimming took 9 bases from V and 0 from J; bases not matched to a gene: 16. Looked up from germline, CDR1 is SGHRS and CDR2 is YFSETQ. The CDR3 sequence: CATRLSGSLMSSYNEQFF. The CDR3, as DNA: TGCGCCACCCGACTTAGCGGGAGTCTAATGAGCTCCTACAATGAGCAGTTCTTC.

The gene calls are TRBV7-3 and TRBJ2-1, with 7 bases matching TRBD2. The CDR3 loop spans 19 amino acids. The J segment lost 9 bases and the V segment lost 3 bases, leaving 23 bases of the junction unmatched. The germline CDR1 and CDR2 sequences are SGHTA and FQGTGA. CDR3 coding DNA: TGTGCCAGCAGCTTGGTAGGAACCGGGACTAAGGACAATCGAGGTGAGCAGTTCTTC. Translation: CASSLVGTGTKDNRGEQFF.

In its sample, this clone was seen once. The chain couples TRBV5-6 to TRBJ2-5; a possible D gene is TRBD2 (5 bases). This CDR3 spans 14 amino acids. Deletions cut 2 bases from V and 5 bases from J, with 13 bases between. Germline CDR1 reads SGHDT; CDR2 reads YYEEEE. The CDR3 is CASSFSVKRETQYF. In DNA form, the CDR3 reads TGTGCCAGCAGCTTCTCCGTCAAGCGGGAGACCCAGTACTTC.

The chain is built from TRBV19 and TRBJ2-7; 9 bases match TRBD1. Germline CDR1 is LNHDA and CDR2 is SQIVND (reference sequence). This CDR3 region has 14 residues. Trimming removed 5 bases from V and 2 bases from J; junction bases left unmatched: 4. This chain's CDR3 is CASSERQGAYEQYF. As DNA, the CDR3 is TGTGCCAGTAGTGAGCGACAGGGGGCCTACGAGCAGTACTTC.

This clone came up once. V and J are TRBV10-3 and TRBJ2-3; no definite D call. The CDR3 is made up of 17 amino acids. Trimming cost V 5 bases and J 0 bases, with 18 bases left between them. Per germline, CDR1 ENHRY and CDR2 SYGVKD. The CDR3 loop is CAISINWASTSTDTQYF. CDR3 coding DNA: TGTGCCATCAGTATTAACTGGGCGTCAACTAGCACAGATACGCAGTATTTT.

This chain links TRBV6-5 with TRBJ1-2; D unresolved. Trimming left V 6 bases short and J 0 bases short, with 5 bases between. The CDR3 totals 12 residues. Germline V gene lookup returns CDR1 MNHEY and CDR2 SVGAGI. The CDR3 DNA follows: TGTGCCAGCAGACAAGCTAACTATGGCTACACCTTC. Protein product: CASRQANYGYTF.

This sequence joins TRBV6-5 and TRBJ1-2; 9 nucleotides line up with TRBD1. This CDR3 spans 14 amino acids. Germline-derived CDR1 and CDR2 are MNHEY and SVGAGI. V shed 6 bases and J 8 bases; nucleotides not matched to a gene: 10. CDR3 loop: CASRWPGQGRGYTF. The CDR3 bases are TGTGCCAGCAGATGGCCGGGACAGGGAAGGGGCTACACCTTC.

This rearrangement joins TRBV6-5 to TRBJ2-4; D ambiguous. The ends were cut back, 5 bases at V and 0 bases at J, with 11 bases in the middle. Looked up from germline, CDR1 is MNHEY and CDR2 is SVGAGI. The CDR3 sequence is 15 residues long. The CDR3 sequence is CASSKTSLAKNIQYF. As DNA, the CDR3 is TGTGCCAGCAGTAAAACCTCGCTAGCCAAAAACATTCAGTACTTC.

The CDR3 sequence is CASSNRDTEPLHF. In nucleotides, the CDR3 is TGTGCCAGCAGTAACCGGGACACAGAGCCCCTCCACTTT. The gene calls are TRBV6-5 and TRBJ1-6; perhaps TRBD1 as D (6 bases). V lost 5 bases to trimming and J lost 13 bases, with 15 bases between them. Germline-derived CDR1 and CDR2 are MNHEY and SVGAGI. The CDR3 runs 13 residues.

The chain links TRBV18 to TRBJ2-3; 10 bases agree with TRBD2. V trimming: 0 bases; J trimming: 8 bases; junction bases outside the gene matches: 8. The CDR3 contains 16 residues. The V gene's germline CDR1 is KGHSH and CDR2 LQKENI. The CDR3 sequence: CASSPPAGGAWVTQYF. In DNA, the CDR3 is TGTGCCAGCTCACCACCAGCGGGGGGGGCCTGGGTTACGCAGTATTTT.

The V gene is TRBV27, the J gene TRBJ2-7; D is ambiguous. CDR1 and CDR2 (germline): MNHEY, SMNVEV (reference sequence). Trimming removed 4 bases from V and 6 bases from J, with 16 bases in between. This CDR3 contains 14 residues. The CDR3 region has the DNA TGTGCCAGCAGTTCCCCCAACGTGAGGTCCGAGCAGTACTTC. Amino acid sequence: CASSSPNVRSEQYF.

The rearrangement joins TRBV9 to TRBJ2-1; D gene unclear. V was pared by 0 bases and J by 7 bases, with 11 bases between. The CDR3 covers 14 residues. Germline loops: CDR1 SGDLS, CDR2 YYNGEE. CDR3 coding DNA: TGTGCCAGCAGCGTAGAGCAGGCGACTAATGAGCAGTTCTTC. As protein: CASSVEQATNEQFF.

The chain carries TRBV7-8 and TRBJ2-7; D not certain. V gave up 5 bases and J gave up 2 bases, with 10 bases separating them. This CDR3 has 13 residues. Germline V gene lookup returns CDR1 SGHVS and CDR2 FQNEAQ. The CDR3 nucleotides are TGTGCCAGCAGCCCTCAAGAAACCTACGAGCAGTACTTC. Protein product: CASSPQETYEQYF.

The rearrangement links TRBV6-6 to TRBJ2-4; TRBD2 agrees at 7 bases. The CDR3 sequence is 15 residues long. After removal of 0 bases from V and 7 bases from J, the junction contained 6 bases not matched to a gene. From germline, CDR1 is MNHNY and CDR2 SVGAGI (reference sequence). The CDR3 is CASSYSIGRGNIQYF. CDR3 sequence (DNA): TGTGCCAGCAGTTACTCGATTGGGAGGGGCAACATTCAGTACTTC.